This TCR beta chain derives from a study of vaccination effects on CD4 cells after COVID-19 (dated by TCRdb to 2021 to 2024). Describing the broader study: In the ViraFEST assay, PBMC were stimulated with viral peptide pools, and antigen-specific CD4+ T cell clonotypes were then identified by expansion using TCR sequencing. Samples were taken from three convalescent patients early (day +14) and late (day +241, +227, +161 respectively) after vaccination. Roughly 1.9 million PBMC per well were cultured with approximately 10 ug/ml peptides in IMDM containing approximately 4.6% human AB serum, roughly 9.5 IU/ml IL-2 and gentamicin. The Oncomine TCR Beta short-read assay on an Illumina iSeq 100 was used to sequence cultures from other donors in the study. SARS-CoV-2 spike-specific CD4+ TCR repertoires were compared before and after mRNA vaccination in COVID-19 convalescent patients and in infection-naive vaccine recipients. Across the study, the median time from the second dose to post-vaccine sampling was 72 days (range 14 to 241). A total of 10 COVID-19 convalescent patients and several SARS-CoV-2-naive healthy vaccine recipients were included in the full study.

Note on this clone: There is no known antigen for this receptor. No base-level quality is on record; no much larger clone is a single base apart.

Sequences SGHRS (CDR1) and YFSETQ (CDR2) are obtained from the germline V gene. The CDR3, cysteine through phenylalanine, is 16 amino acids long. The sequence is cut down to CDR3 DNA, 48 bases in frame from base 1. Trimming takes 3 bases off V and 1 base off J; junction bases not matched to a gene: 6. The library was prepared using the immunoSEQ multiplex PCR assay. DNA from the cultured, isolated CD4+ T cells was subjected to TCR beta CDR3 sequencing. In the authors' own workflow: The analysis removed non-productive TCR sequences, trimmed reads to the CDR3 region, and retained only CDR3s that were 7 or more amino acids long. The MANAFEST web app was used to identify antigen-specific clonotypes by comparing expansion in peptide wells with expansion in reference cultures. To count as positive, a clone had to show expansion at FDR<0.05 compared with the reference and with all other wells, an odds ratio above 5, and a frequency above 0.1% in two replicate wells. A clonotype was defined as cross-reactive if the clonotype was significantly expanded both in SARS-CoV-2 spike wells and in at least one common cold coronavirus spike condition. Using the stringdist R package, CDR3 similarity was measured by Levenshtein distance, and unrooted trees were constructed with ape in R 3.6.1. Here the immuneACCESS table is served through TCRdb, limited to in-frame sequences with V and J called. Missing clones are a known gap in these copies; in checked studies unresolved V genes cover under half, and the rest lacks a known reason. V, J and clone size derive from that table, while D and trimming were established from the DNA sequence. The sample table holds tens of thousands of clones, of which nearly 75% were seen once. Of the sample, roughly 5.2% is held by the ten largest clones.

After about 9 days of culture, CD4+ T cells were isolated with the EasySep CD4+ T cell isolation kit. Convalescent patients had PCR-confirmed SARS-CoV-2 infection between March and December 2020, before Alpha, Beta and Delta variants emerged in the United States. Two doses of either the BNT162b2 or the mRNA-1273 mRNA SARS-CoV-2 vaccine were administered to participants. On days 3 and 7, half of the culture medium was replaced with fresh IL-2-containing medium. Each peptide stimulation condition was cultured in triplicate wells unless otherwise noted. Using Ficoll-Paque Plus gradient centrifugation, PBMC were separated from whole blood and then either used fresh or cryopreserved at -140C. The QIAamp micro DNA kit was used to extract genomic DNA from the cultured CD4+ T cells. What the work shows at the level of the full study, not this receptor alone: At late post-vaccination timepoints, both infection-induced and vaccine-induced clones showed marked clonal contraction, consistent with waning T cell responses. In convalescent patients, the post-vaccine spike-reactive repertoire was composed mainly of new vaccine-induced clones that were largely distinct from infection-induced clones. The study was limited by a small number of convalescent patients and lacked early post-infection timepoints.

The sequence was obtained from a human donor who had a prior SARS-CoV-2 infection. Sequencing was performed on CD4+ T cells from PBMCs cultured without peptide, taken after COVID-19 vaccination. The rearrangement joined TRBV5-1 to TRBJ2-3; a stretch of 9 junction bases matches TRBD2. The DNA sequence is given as TGCGCCAGCAGCTCGGACAAGCGGGGGGGCACAGATACGCAGTATTTT. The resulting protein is CASSSDKRGGTDTQYF.